This TCR beta chain was captured by sequencing in a study of blood T cell repertoires in COVID-19 (dated by TCRdb to 2020 to 2021). About the study as a whole: The collaborator samples originated in the United States, Italy and Spain and spanned the acute and convalescent phases of COVID-19. The material from the prospective study consisted of cDNA or gDNA derived from T cells, B-cell-depleted T cells, or PBMCs. Samples were obtained from the ongoing ImmuneRACE study (first 160 participants) and from over 1,000 subjects provided by 6 global collaborators. Sample metadata almost always included a de-identified subject ID, COVID-19 status, age in years and sex. The repertoires were made available in a free public database intended to serve as a resource for research on the immune response to SARS-CoV-2. Where available, HLA class I and class II types were obtained from metadata supplied by the sample provider rather than from assay-based typing. Subjects who had been exposed to COVID-19, were actively infected with it, or had recovered from it provided the deeply sampled blood TCRbeta repertoires that made up the dataset. The study at large found these results: Clinical and demographic metadata were provided uncurated, with the amount varying by source and participant.

CDR1 and CDR2 are read off the germline V gene (reference sequence) as SGHAT and FQDESV. V and J are trimmed by 6 bases and 1 base, and the gene matches miss 5 bases of the junction. The CDR3 covers 14 residues, taking in both the cysteine and the phenylalanine. CDR3 DNA is the only sequence kept; it has 42 bases, read in frame from the first base. Whole blood was collected in K2EDTA tubes by collaborating institutions according to the institutions' own protocols. For TCRbeta analysis, collaborators shipped samples as frozen whole blood, isolated PBMCs, or DNA extracted from either of those sample types. The immunoSEQ Assay, a bias-controlled multiplex PCR, was used to amplify TCRbeta CDR3 regions from genomic DNA. The authors' pipeline ran thus. The number of nucleated cells in each sample was estimated by amplification of reference gene primers within the assay. To quantify the absolute abundance of each unique TCRbeta CDR3 rearrangement, sequence reads were collapsed and filtered. For each sample, productive Simpson clonality was calculated as the square root of Simpson's diversity index over productive rearrangements. In TCRdb, the immuneACCESS table is reduced to in-frame sequences with V and J assigned. These tables do not hold every clone; where another copy was compared, an unresolved V gene accounts for under half, and the others remain unexplained. The DNA gave D and trimming, while V, J and clone size come from that table. The sample table records 45,000 or so clones; roughly 86% of these occur just once. Roughly 2% of the sample comes from the top ten.

With regard to this clone: The antigen it binds to is not known. No base quality values were provided; no much bigger clone lies one nucleotide off.

The sequence was obtained from an older woman with acute or convalescent COVID-19. Material: peripheral blood. The receptor chain draws on TRBV11-1 and TRBJ2-7, with 8 middle bases fitting TRBD1. Read as DNA, the sequence is TGTGCCAGCAGAGCAGGGGGCTCATCCTACGAGCAGTACTTC. It codes for CASRAGGSSYEQYF.